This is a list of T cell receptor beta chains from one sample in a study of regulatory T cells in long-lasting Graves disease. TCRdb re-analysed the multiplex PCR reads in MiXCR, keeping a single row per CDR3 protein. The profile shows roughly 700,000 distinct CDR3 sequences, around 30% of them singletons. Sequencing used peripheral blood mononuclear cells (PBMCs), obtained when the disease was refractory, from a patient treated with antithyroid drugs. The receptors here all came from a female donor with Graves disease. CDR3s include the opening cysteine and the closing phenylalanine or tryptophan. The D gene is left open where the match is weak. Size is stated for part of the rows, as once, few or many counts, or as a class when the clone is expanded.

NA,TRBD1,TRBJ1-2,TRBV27,CASSTRQGWNGYTF,TGTGCCAGCAGTACCCGACAGGGATGGAATGGCTACACCTTC
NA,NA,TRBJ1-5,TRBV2,CASSERRNSNQPQHF,TGTGCCAGCAGTGAACGGAGAAATAGCAATCAGCCCCAGCATTTT
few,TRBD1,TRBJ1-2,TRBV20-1,CSADGGGQDNYGYTF,TGCAGTGCGGATGGAGGGGGACAGGATAACTATGGCTACACCTTC
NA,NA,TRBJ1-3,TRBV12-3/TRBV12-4,CASSLKEGNTIYF,TGTGCCAGCAGTTTGAAAGAAGGAAACACCATATATTTT
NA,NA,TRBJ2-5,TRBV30,CAWSPGTSETQYF,TGTGCCTGGAGCCCTGGGACTTCAGAGACCCAGTACTTC
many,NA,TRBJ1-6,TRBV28,CASSPSRVPGLKVDSPLHF,TGTGCCAGCAGTCCTTCGAGGGTACCGGGCCTCAAGGTTGATTCACCCCTCCACTTT
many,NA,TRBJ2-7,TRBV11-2,CASSLVGNYEQYF,TGTGCCAGCAGCTTAGTGGGCAACTACGAGCAGTACTTC
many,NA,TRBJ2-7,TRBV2,CASSGTSSYEQYF,TGTGCCAGCAGTGGGACATCCTCCTACGAGCAGTACTTC
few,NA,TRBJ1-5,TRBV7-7,CASSSRPVGNQPQHF,TGTGCCAGCAGCTCTAGGCCAGTGGGCAATCAGCCCCAGCATTTT
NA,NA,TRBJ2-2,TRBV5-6,CASSLQVPTGELFF,TGTGCCAGCAGCTTACAGGTCCCCACCGGGGAGCTGTTTTTT
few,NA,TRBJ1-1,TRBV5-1,CASSLSRGRANTEAFF,TGCGCCAGCAGCTTGTCTCGTGGCAGGGCGAACACTGAAGCTTTCTTT
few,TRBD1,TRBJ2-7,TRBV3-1,CASSQDHRTGRDEQYF,TGTGCCAGCAGCCAAGATCACCGGACAGGTCGGGACGAGCAGTACTTC
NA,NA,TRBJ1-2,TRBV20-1,CSARESASGYTF,TGCAGTGCTAGAGAATCAGCCAGCGGCTACACCTTC
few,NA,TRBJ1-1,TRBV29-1,CSVSGVPEAFF,TGCAGCGTCTCAGGGGTTCCTGAAGCTTTCTTT
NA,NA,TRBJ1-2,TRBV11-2,CASSQDFPGSYGYTF,TGCGCCAGCAGCCAAGATTTTCCGGGCTCCTATGGCTACACCTTC
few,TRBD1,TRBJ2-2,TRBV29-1,CSVITGGTGELFF,TGCAGCGTTATTACAGGGGGTACCGGGGAGCTGTTTTTT
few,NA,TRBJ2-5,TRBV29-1,CSVYGRGGETQYF,TGCAGCGTATATGGCCGAGGAGGGGAGACCCAGTACTTC
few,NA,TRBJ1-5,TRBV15,CATSRGQDNQPQHF,TGTGCCACCAGCAGAGGGCAGGATAATCAGCCCCAGCATTTT
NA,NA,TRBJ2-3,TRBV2,CASLGITLTDTQYF,TGTGCCAGTTTGGGGATCACCCTCACAGATACGCAGTATTTT
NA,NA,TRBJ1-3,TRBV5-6,CASSGYRVNSGNTIYF,TGTGCCAGCAGCGGATACAGGGTTAACTCTGGAAACACCATATATTTT
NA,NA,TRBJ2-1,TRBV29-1,CSVLRQGEYNEQFF,TGCAGCGTTCTAAGGCAGGGAGAATACAATGAGCAGTTCTTC
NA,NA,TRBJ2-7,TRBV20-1,CSARDLRGETDSYEQYF,TGCAGTGCTAGAGATCTAAGGGGGGAGACAGACTCCTACGAGCAGTACTTC
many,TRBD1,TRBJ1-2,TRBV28,CASLARDRSYGYTF,TGTGCCAGCTTGGCCCGGGACAGGAGCTATGGCTACACCTTC
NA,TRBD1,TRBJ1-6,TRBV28,CASSSPTGSDNSPLHF,TGTGCCAGCAGTTCCCCGACAGGGAGTGATAATTCACCCCTCCACTTT
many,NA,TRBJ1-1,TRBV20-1,CSATLDLWVNTEAFF,TGCAGTGCTACCCTAGACCTTTGGGTGAACACTGAAGCTTTCTTT
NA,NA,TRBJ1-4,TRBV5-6,CASSPGALYEKLFF,TGTGCCAGCAGCCCGGGCGCACTCTATGAAAAACTGTTTTTT
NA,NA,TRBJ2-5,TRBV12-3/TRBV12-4,CAGSWNPGETQYF,TGTGCCGGCAGTTGGAACCCTGGGGAGACCCAGTACTTC
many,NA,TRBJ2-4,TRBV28,CASRKGPAKNIQYF,TGTGCCAGCAGGAAGGGACCAGCCAAAAACATTCAGTACTTC
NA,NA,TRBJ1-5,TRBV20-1,CSASLGRSLEPQHF,TGCAGTGCTAGTCTTGGCCGGAGCTTGGAGCCCCAGCATTTT
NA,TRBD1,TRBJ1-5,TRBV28,CASSWTGGPNQPQHF,TGTGCCAGCAGTTGGACAGGCGGTCCAAATCAGCCCCAGCATTTT
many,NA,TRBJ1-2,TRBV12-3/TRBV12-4,CASTPFLTATMRGYTF,TGTGCCAGCACCCCTTTTTTGACAGCTACCATGAGGGGCTACACCTTC
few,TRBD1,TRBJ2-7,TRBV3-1,CASSHQGQYEQYF,TGTGCCAGCAGCCACCAGGGACAGTACGAGCAGTACTTC
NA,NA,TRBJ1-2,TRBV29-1,CSTYGATNNYGYTF,TGCAGTACCTACGGGGCGACAAACAACTATGGCTACACCTTC
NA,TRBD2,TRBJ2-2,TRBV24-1,CATSEELAGPGELFF,TGTGCCACCAGTGAGGAACTAGCGGGACCCGGGGAGCTGTTTTTT
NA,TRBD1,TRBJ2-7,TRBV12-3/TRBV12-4,CASSFGDRLHYYEQYF,TGTGCCAGCAGTTTCGGGGACAGGTTACATTACTACGAGCAGTACTTC
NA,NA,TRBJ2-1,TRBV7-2,CASSLGLLVGDEQFF,TGTGCCAGCAGCTTAGGATTGTTAGTTGGGGATGAGCAGTTCTTC
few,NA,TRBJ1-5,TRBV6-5,CASSYSGDSNQPQHF,TGTGCCAGCAGTTACTCAGGAGATAGCAATCAGCCCCAGCATTTT
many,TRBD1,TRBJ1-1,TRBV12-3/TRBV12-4,CASIPKYGDRGTEAFF,TGTGCCAGCATCCCGAAATATGGGGACAGGGGCACTGAAGCTTTCTTT
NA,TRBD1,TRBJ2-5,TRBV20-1,CSARAGTGGRQETQYF,TGCAGTGCTAGAGCCGGGACAGGGGGTAGGCAAGAGACCCAGTACTTC
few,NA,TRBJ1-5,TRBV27,CASSLVWQGNQPQHF,TGTGCCAGCAGTTTAGTCTGGCAGGGAAATCAGCCCCAGCATTTT
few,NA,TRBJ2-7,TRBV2,CASRRDSREQYF,TGTGCCAGCAGACGGGACTCGCGCGAGCAGTACTTC
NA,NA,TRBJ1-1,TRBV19,CASGLGDTEAFF,TGTGCCAGTGGTCTTGGGGACACTGAAGCTTTCTTT
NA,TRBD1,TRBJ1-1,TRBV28,CASSSPGQGGNTEAFF,TGTGCCAGCAGCTCTCCGGGACAGGGGGGGAACACTGAAGCTTTCTTT
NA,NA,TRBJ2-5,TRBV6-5,CASSYATGPRETQYF,TGTGCCAGCAGTTACGCAACAGGACCCCGAGAGACCCAGTACTTC